These T cell receptor beta chains were read from a single sample in a study of T cell repertoires in cytomegalovirus infection. TCRdb recomputed calls from the reads with MiXCR, one row per CDR3 protein. The table lists about 450,000 distinct CDR3 sequences, about a third of them singletons. What was sequenced was PBMCs. The origin of the receptors is a human donor in good health (CMV status not recorded). Some clones in this sample may be carry-over from other donors' samples. CDR3s include the opening cysteine and the closing phenylalanine or tryptophan. Each record gives: D gene, clone size, V gene, J gene, CDR3 protein, CDR3 DNA. A D gene is named only where the DNA matches it firmly. Only part of the rows carry a size: once, few, many, or a class if the clone is expanded.

NA	NA	TRBV14	TRBJ2-2	CASSQVGKPNTGELFF	TGTGCCAGCAGCCAAGTTGGGAAGCCGAACACCGGGGAGCTGTTTTTT
NA	NA	TRBV18	TRBJ1-4	CASSPAVPTGEKLFF	TGTGCCAGCTCACCGGCTGTCCCGACAGGTGAAAAACTGTTTTTT
TRBD1	NA	TRBV7-8	TRBJ1-6	CASNQGEDNSPLHF	TGTGCCAGCAATCAGGGGGAGGATAATTCACCCCTCCACTTT
TRBD2	NA	TRBV27	TRBJ2-1	CASRKAGLAGGGEQFF	TGTGCCAGCAGGAAAGCGGGACTAGCGGGGGGGGGTGAGCAGTTCTTC
NA	NA	TRBV2	TRBJ1-2	CASSVDSYGYTF	TGTGCCAGCAGTGTAGACAGCTATGGCTACACCTTC
NA	NA	TRBV6-2/TRBV6-3	TRBJ1-5	CARSQTEFSHQPQHF	TGTGCCCGCAGTCAAACAGAGTTCAGTCATCAGCCCCAGCATTTT
NA	few	TRBV24-1	TRBJ2-5	CATSDPGQLTQETQYF	TGTGCCACCAGTGACCCGGGTCAGTTAACCCAAGAGACCCAGTACTTC
TRBD2	many	TRBV9	TRBJ2-2	CASSSSGGAPGELFF	TGTGCCAGCAGCTCGAGCGGGGGGGCCCCCGGGGAGCTGTTTTTT
NA	few	TRBV7-9	TRBJ1-4	CASSLAKQGLEEEKLFF	TGTGCCAGCAGCTTAGCGAAGCAGGGATTGGAAGAAGAAAAACTGTTTTTT
TRBD2	few	TRBV7-3	TRBJ2-1	CASSTERLAGGLNEQFF	TGTGCCAGCAGCACTGAGAGGCTAGCGGGGGGGCTCAATGAGCAGTTCTTC
NA	few	TRBV4-1	TRBJ1-4	CASSPIGDEKLFF	TGCGCCAGCAGCCCTATCGGGGATGAAAAACTGTTTTTT
TRBD2	few	TRBV7-9	TRBJ2-5	CASSPTRGEEAAETQYF	TGTGCCAGCAGCCCGACTCGGGGGGAGGAGGCAGCAGAGACCCAGTACTTC
NA	few	TRBV20-1	TRBJ1-5	CSARVPSGANQPQHF	TGCAGTGCTAGAGTGCCCTCGGGGGCCAATCAGCCCCAGCATTTT
NA	NA	TRBV7-8	TRBJ1-1	CASSKQGVEAFF	TGTGCCAGCAGTAAACAGGGAGTTGAAGCTTTCTTT
TRBD2	NA	TRBV6-1	TRBJ2-1	CASSPGGGRPNEQFF	TGTGCCAGCAGTCCCGGGGGGGGGCGCCCCAATGAGCAGTTCTTC
NA	many	TRBV7-2	TRBJ1-5	CASSPRLGVSQPQHF	TGTGCCAGCAGCCCCCGGTTAGGGGTGTCTCAGCCCCAGCATTTT
NA	few	TRBV5-6	TRBJ2-3	CASSLPARVYTDTQYF	TGTGCCAGCAGCTTGCCCGCCAGGGTATACACAGATACGCAGTATTTT
NA	many	TRBV7-8	TRBJ1-3	CASSFGTGGNTIYF	TGTGCCAGCAGCTTCGGGACCGGGGGAAACACCATATATTTT
TRBD2	few	TRBV7-2	TRBJ2-2	CASSPRRTSGGAGELFF	TGTGCCAGCAGCCCCCGAAGGACTAGCGGGGGGGCCGGGGAGCTGTTTTTT
TRBD2	few	TRBV12-3/TRBV12-4	TRBJ2-2	CASSALAGGYGELFF	TGTGCCAGCAGTGCCCTAGCGGGGGGCTACGGGGAGCTGTTTTTT
NA	NA	TRBV6-1	TRBJ2-7	CASSEIGTDEQYF	TGTGCCAGCAGTGAGATAGGCACCGACGAGCAGTACTTC
TRBD2	NA	TRBV9	TRBJ2-3	CASSPSGEAQYF	TGTGCCAGCAGTCCTAGCGGGGAGGCGCAGTATTTT
TRBD1	NA	TRBV7-9	TRBJ2-7	CASSFQGALREQYF	TGTGCCAGCAGTTTTCAGGGGGCGCTGAGGGAGCAGTACTTC
NA	many	TRBV28	TRBJ1-1	CASTKQLNTEAFF	TGTGCCAGCACGAAACAGCTGAACACTGAAGCTTTCTTT
NA	NA	TRBV6-4	TRBJ1-1	CASSELSYTEAFF	TGTGCCAGCAGTGAACTATCCTACACTGAAGCTTTCTTT
TRBD2	once	TRBV28	TRBJ2-1	CATGTRWENEQFF	TGTGCCACCGGGACTAGGTGGGAAAATGAGCAGTTCTTC
NA	many	TRBV28	TRBJ1-1	CASSLIGENTEAFF	TGTGCCAGCAGTTTAATAGGGGAGAACACTGAAGCTTTCTTT
TRBD2	once	TRBV7-3	TRBJ2-7	CASSLYPSGAGAPHNEQYF	TGTGCCAGCAGCTTATACCCCTCCGGAGCGGGGGCCCCACACAATGAGCAGTACTTC
NA	few	TRBV29-1	TRBJ2-7	CSVEGGQVSSYEQYF	TGCAGCGTTGAAGGGGGTCAGGTGAGCTCCTACGAGCAGTACTTC
NA	NA	TRBV5-1	TRBJ2-5	CASRSSGVEETQYF	TGCGCCAGCAGATCGTCGGGGGTCGAAGAGACCCAGTACTTC
TRBD2	NA	TRBV11-2	TRBJ2-7	CASSLGLAGDYEQYF	TGTGCCAGCAGCTTAGGACTAGCGGGGGATTACGAGCAGTACTTC
NA	many	TRBV11-2	TRBJ1-4	CASSLDGRGRTNEKLFF	TGTGCCAGCAGCTTAGATGGGAGGGGACGAACTAATGAAAAACTGTTTTTT
NA	NA	TRBV25-1	TRBJ1-1	CASSETWEDTEAFF	TGTGCCAGCAGTGAGACCTGGGAGGACACTGAAGCTTTCTTT
TRBD2	many	TRBV6-1	TRBJ2-5	CASSEWLAGDQETQYF	TGTGCCAGCAGTGAATGGTTAGCGGGGGATCAAGAGACCCAGTACTTC
NA	few	TRBV6-6	TRBJ1-2	CASSYTATNYGYTF	TGTGCCAGCAGTTACACGGCAACTAACTATGGCTACACCTTC
TRBD1	NA	TRBV10-3	TRBJ2-1	CAISEPGQGAREQFF	TGTGCCATCAGTGAGCCGGGACAGGGGGCGCGGGAGCAGTTCTTC
TRBD1	NA	TRBV5-1	TRBJ1-2	CASSFGTGAYGYTF	TGCGCCAGCAGCTTTGGGACAGGGGCCTATGGCTACACCTTC
NA	NA	TRBV2	TRBJ2-3	CASRVDYTDTQYF	TGTGCCAGCAGAGTGGACTACACAGATACGCAGTATTTT
TRBD2	few	TRBV2	TRBJ2-7	CASNYPVGERGSSYEQYF	TGTGCCAGCAATTACCCAGTGGGGGAGCGGGGGAGCTCCTACGAGCAGTACTTC
TRBD1	few	TRBV6-6	TRBJ1-4	CASSRLQGAGNEKLFF	TGTGCCAGCAGCCGCTTACAGGGGGCGGGCAATGAAAAACTGTTTTTT